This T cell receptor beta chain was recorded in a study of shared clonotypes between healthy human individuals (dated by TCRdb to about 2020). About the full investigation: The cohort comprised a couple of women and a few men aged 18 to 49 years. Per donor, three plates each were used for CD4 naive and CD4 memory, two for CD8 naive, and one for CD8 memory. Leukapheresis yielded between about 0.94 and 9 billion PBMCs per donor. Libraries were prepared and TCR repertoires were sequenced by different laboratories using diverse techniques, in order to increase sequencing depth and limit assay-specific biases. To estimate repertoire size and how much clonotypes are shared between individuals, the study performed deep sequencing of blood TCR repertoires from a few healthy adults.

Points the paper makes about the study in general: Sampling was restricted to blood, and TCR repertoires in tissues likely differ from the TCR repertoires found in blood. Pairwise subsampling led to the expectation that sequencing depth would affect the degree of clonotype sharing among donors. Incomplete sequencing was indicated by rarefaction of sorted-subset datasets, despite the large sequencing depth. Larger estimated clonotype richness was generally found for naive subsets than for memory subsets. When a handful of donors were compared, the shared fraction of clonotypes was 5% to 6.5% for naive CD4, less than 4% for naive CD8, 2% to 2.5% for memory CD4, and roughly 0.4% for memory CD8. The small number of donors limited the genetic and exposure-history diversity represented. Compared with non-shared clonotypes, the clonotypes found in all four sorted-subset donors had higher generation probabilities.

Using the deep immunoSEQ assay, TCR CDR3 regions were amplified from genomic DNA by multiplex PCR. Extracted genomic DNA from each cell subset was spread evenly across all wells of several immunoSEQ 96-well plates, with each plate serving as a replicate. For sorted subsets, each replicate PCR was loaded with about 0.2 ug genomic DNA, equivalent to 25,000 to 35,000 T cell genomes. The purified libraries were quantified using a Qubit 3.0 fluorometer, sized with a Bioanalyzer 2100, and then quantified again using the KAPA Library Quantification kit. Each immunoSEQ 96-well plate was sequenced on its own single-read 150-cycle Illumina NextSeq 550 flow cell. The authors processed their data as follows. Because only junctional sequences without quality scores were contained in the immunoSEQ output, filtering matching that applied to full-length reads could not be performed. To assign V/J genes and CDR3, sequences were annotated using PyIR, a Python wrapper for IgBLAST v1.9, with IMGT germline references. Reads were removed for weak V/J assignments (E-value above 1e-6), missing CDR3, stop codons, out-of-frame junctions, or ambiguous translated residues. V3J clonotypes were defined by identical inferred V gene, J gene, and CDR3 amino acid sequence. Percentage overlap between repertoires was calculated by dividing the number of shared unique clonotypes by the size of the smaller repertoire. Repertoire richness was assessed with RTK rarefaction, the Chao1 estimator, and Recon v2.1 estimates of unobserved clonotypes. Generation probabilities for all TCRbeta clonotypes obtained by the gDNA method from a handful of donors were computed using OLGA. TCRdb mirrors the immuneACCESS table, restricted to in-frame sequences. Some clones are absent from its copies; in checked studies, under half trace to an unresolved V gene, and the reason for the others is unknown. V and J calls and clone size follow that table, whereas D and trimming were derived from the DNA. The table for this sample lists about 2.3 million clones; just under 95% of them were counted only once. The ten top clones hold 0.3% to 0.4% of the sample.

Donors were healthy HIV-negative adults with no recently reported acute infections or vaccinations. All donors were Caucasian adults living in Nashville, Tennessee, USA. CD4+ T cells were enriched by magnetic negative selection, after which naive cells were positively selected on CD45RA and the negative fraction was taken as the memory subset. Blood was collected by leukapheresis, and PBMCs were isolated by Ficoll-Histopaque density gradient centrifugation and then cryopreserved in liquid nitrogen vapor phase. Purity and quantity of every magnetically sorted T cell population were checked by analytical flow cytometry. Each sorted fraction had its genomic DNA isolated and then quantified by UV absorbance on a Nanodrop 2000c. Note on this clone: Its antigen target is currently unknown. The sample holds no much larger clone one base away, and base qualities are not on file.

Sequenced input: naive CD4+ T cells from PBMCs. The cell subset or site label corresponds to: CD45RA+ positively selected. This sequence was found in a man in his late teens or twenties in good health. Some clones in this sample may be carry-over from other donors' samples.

For the CDR3, the sequence is CASSRGTGGRSGSPGELFF. DNA sequence: TGCGCCAGCAGCCGGGGGACAGGGGGCAGGAGCGGGAGTCCCGGGGAGCTGTTTTTT. The rearrangement combines TRBV5-1 with TRBJ2-2, and TRBD1 matches 12 of the central bases. The CDR3 measures 19 amino acids from cysteine to phenylalanine. Only the CDR3 part of the read is kept: 57 bases, read in frame from the first base. Compared with germline, V lacks 4 bases and J lacks 6 bases; bases without a gene match: 16. Sequences SGHRS (CDR1) and YFSETQ (CDR2) are obtained from the germline V gene.